A selection of T cell receptor beta chains follows, all from one sample in a study of circulating and synovial CD4+ cells in juvenile arthritis. TCRdb keeps only in-frame clones here, not all; method: immunoSEQ multiplex PCR. Here the sample spans approximately 36,000 clones, about 94% being singletons. The sequenced material came from CD4+ T cells from blood. All receptors come from a human donor with juvenile idiopathic arthritis. CDR3s include the opening cysteine and the closing phenylalanine or tryptophan. A D gene is named only where the DNA matches it firmly. Size is stated for part of the rows, as once, few or many counts, or as a class when the clone is expanded.

TGTGCCATCAGCGGGTCTAGCGGGGGGTACAATGAGCAGTTCTTC,CAISGSSGGYNEQFF,TRBD2,TRBJ2-1,15,-,TRBV10-3
TGTGCCAGCAGCTTAGGTAGATTCTACACCTTC,CASSLGRFYTF,-,TRBJ1-2,11,-,TRBV7-2
TGTGCCAGCTCACCTAGCGGGGTACTTAGCGAGCAGTACTTC,CASSPSGVLSEQYF,TRBD2,TRBJ2-7,14,-,TRBV18
TGTGCCAGCAGCTTGGCAGGGACAGACCACGAGCAGTACTTC,CASSLAGTDHEQYF,TRBD1,TRBJ2-7,14,-,TRBV7-3
TGCGCCAGCAGCATGGACGGGGACTATGGCTACACCTTC,CASSMDGDYGYTF,-,TRBJ1-2,13,-,TRBV5-1
TGTGCCAGCAGCTTAACTAGCGGGCCCTACGAGCAGTACTTC,CASSLTSGPYEQYF,TRBD2,TRBJ2-7,14,-,TRBV7-2
TGTGCCAGCAGTCCCCGGGACACTGAAGCTTTCTTT,CASSPRDTEAFF,-,TRBJ1-1,12,-,TRBV6-6
TGCGCCAGCAGCTTGCAGGGAACAGAAGAGACCCAGTACTTC,CASSLQGTEETQYF,-,TRBJ2-5,14,-,TRBV5-1
TGTGCCAGCACCCGGGGACAAACCCTAAGGGGCTACACCTTC,CASTRGQTLRGYTF,-,TRBJ1-2,14,-,TRBV5-8
TGTGCCAGCAGCTTTAGCGGGGGGTTCCCGACCGGGGAGCTGTTTTTT,CASSFSGGFPTGELFF,TRBD2,TRBJ2-2,16,-,TRBV7-3
TGTGCCAGCAGCAATGACAAGGCTCCTCGGTTTTTT,CASSNDKAPRFF,-,TRBJ1-4,12,few,TRBV7-6
TGTGCCAGCAGAACAAACTCGGGGGGCCGGGGGGAGCAGTTCTTC,CASRTNSGGRGEQFF,-,TRBJ2-1,15,-,TRBV6-1
TGTGCCAGCAGCGTAGCTATCGGACAGTCCCAAGAGACCCAGTACTTC,CASSVAIGQSQETQYF,-,TRBJ2-5,16,once,TRBV9
TGTGCCAGTAAAAACAGGGGTTCCCCCCTCCACTTT,CASKNRGSPLHF,TRBD1,TRBJ1-6,12,-,TRBV19
TGTGCCAGCAGCCAGCGGGGGGGCCGACAAGAGACCCAGTACTTC,CASSQRGGRQETQYF,TRBD2,TRBJ2-5,15,-,TRBV7-9
TGCGCCAGCAGCTCCGTAGGGACTAGCGGGGGGGAGCAGTTCTTC,CASSSVGTSGGEQFF,TRBD2,TRBJ2-1,15,-,TRBV5-1
TGTGCCAGTGCTACTGGGGGGAGAGAGACCCAGTACTTC,CASATGGRETQYF,-,TRBJ2-5,13,-,TRBV19
TGTGCCAGCAGCTTAACCGGTTATGGCTACACCTTC,CASSLTGYGYTF,-,TRBJ1-2,12,-,TRBV7-2
TGTGCCAGCAGGCGGGACAGGGGTTTCGAGCAGTACTTC,CASRRDRGFEQYF,TRBD1,TRBJ2-7,13,-,TRBV6-5
TGTGCCAGCAGCGCCGGGACAGGGGGACAAGAGACCCAGTACTTC,CASSAGTGGQETQYF,TRBD1,TRBJ2-5,15,-,TRBV11-3
TGTGCTAGCAGCTCGTTCTATGGCTACACCTTC,CASSSFYGYTF,-,TRBJ1-2,11,-,TRBV7-7
TGTGCCAGCAGCCAGCGGGGACCTATTAGCTCCTACAATGAGCAGTTCTTC,CASSQRGPISSYNEQFF,TRBD2,TRBJ2-1,17,-,TRBV7-2
TGCACCAGGTTCCGGGGGGAGGCGGATAGCAATCAGCCCCAGCATTTT,CTRFRGEADSNQPQHF,-,TRBJ1-5,16,-,TRBV1
TGTGCCTGGAGTGTGGGGTACAGGGTAATCACAGATACGCAGTATTTT,CAWSVGYRVITDTQYF,-,TRBJ2-3,16,-,TRBV30
TGTGCCAGCAGCTTGGGACAGGGGAACGAGCAGTACTTC,CASSLGQGNEQYF,TRBD1,TRBJ2-7,13,-,TRBV11-2
TGTGCCAGCAGCTTACGAACACCGGGAAGAATGGATGAGCAGTTCTTC,CASSLRTPGRMDEQFF,-,TRBJ2-1,16,-,TRBV7-3
TGTGCCAGCAGTTTAATAGTCTACGAGCAGTACTTC,CASSLIVYEQYF,-,TRBJ2-7,12,-,TRBV7-9
TGTGCCAGCAGCTCTCACCCGGGTGGTGGAAACACCATATATTTT,CASSSHPGGGNTIYF,-,TRBJ1-3,15,-,TRBV5-5
TGTGCTAGCAGCTTAGCTAGAAACAATGAGCAGTTCTTC,CASSLARNNEQFF,-,TRBJ2-1,13,-,TRBV7-7
TGTGCCATCACCCCTTGGGGACAGGGGCACTATGGCTACACCTTC,CAITPWGQGHYGYTF,TRBD1,TRBJ1-2,15,-,TRBV10-3
TGTGCCAGCAGCCCCCGCGGGGGGGGCACAGATACGCAGTATTTT,CASSPRGGGTDTQYF,TRBD2,TRBJ2-3,15,-,TRBV7-2
TGTGCCAGCAGCCAGAAGGCTAGTCAGCCCCAGCATTTT,CASSQKASQPQHF,-,TRBJ1-5,13,-,TRBV5-6
TGTGCCAGTAGCGGGCTAGCGGGGGCTAGGGGGGAAGAGACCCAGTACTTC,CASSGLAGARGEETQYF,TRBD2,TRBJ2-5,17,-,TRBV19
TGCAGCGCCCGCGGCGGGGGGAGCACAGATACGCAGTATTTT,CSARGGGSTDTQYF,TRBD2,TRBJ2-3,14,-,TRBV29-1
TGTGCCAGCAGCGTATTGAGGGATCTCTCTGGAAACACCATATATTTT,CASSVLRDLSGNTIYF,-,TRBJ1-3,16,-,TRBV9
TGCGCCAGCAGCCAAACAGCGGGGGGTCGGTCTGGGCGCACAGATACGCAGTATTTT,CASSQTAGGRSGRTDTQYF,TRBD2,TRBJ2-3,19,-,TRBV4-3
TGTGCCAGCAGCTCCCCCGGGGTCTATGGCTACACCTTC,CASSSPGVYGYTF,-,TRBJ1-2,13,-,TRBV11-1
TGTGCCAGCAGCTTAACAGGGGAGGGAAACACCATATATTTT,CASSLTGEGNTIYF,TRBD1,TRBJ1-3,14,-,TRBV7-9
TGTGCCAGCAGTTACGGGACAGGAGCTTCTGGGGAGCAGTTCTTC,CASSYGTGASGEQFF,TRBD1,TRBJ2-1,15,-,TRBV6-5
TGTGCCAGCAGCTTGCGGCGGGGGGATGAGCAGTTCTTC,CASSLRRGDEQFF,TRBD2,TRBJ2-1,13,-,TRBV5-5
TGTGCCAGCAGCTTACATCTCAGCTCCTACGAGCAGTACTTC,CASSLHLSSYEQYF,-,TRBJ2-7,14,-,TRBV7-9
TGTGCCATCAAACCACGGGGGGATCTGGAAGGAAACACCATATATTTT,CAIKPRGDLEGNTIYF,-,TRBJ1-3,16,-,TRBV10-3
TGTGCCACCAGCAGAGACCAGGGATTGAACACTGAAGCTTTCTTT,CATSRDQGLNTEAFF,-,TRBJ1-1,15,-,TRBV15
TGTGCCAGCAGCCCACCCGGGGTGGGCTTACTTAACTATGGCTACACCTTC,CASSPPGVGLLNYGYTF,-,TRBJ1-2,17,-,TRBV5-4
TGTGCCAGCAGCTTGAACAGGGGGTATAGCACTGAAGCTTTCTTT,CASSLNRGYSTEAFF,TRBD1,TRBJ1-1,15,-,TRBV7-6
TGTGCCAGCAGCCACCCTACGGGGAATTCACCCCTCCACTTT,CASSHPTGNSPLHF,-,TRBJ1-6,14,-,TRBV7-2
TGTGCCAGCAGCTTAGCGGCGACAGGGTTGGGATTGTCCGGGGAGCTGTTTTTT,CASSLAATGLGLSGELFF,TRBD1,TRBJ2-2,18,-,TRBV7-2
TGTGCCAGCAGGTACTCCGGGACAAAGAACACCGGGGAGCTGTTTTTT,CASRYSGTKNTGELFF,-,TRBJ2-2,16,-,TRBV25-1
TGCGCCAGCAGCCAAGCAGAAGGGGCCTACGAGCAGTACTTC,CASSQAEGAYEQYF,-,TRBJ2-7,14,-,TRBV4-3
TGTGCCAGCAGTGAACCGGACAGGGGAAATTTGAACACTGAAGCTTTCTTT,CASSEPDRGNLNTEAFF,TRBD1,TRBJ1-1,17,once,TRBV25-1
TGCGCCAGCAGCCACGTGGGGGGGGCCTTCAGCACAGATACGCAGTATTTT,CASSHVGGAFSTDTQYF,-,TRBJ2-3,17,-,TRBV4-3
TGTGCCAGCGGTCTAGCGGGGACTTACGAGCAGTACTTC,CASGLAGTYEQYF,TRBD2,TRBJ2-7,13,-,TRBV7-9
TGTGCCAGCCTGAAGGAGAGAGCCTCTAACTATGGCTACACCTTC,CASLKERASNYGYTF,-,TRBJ1-2,15,-,TRBV19
TGTGCCAGCAGTCACAGGGAGGGAGGCACAGATACGCAGTATTTT,CASSHREGGTDTQYF,-,TRBJ2-3,15,-,TRBV6-5
TGCGCCAGCAGCCCAGACAGCTCTAGCACAGATACGCAGTATTTT,CASSPDSSSTDTQYF,-,TRBJ2-3,15,-,TRBV5-1